Listed here are 8 T cell receptor beta chains from one sample, sequenced in a study of blood T cell repertoires in COVID-19. Generated by immunoSEQ multiplex PCR, the TCRdb table keeps only in-frame clones and is missing some. The sample lists approximately 100,000 clones, roughly 89% occurring once. Sequencing input: peripheral blood. The receptors shown here come from a human donor with acute or convalescent COVID-19. The donor label of this sample is uncertain.

This rearrangement joins TRBV19 to TRBJ1-4; weak D call: TRBD1 (6 bases). The CDR3 runs to 17 residues. V lost 3 bases and J lost 8, with 22 bases in between. In germline, CDR1 is LNHDA, CDR2 SQIVND (reference sequence). The CDR3 nucleotides read TGTGCCAGTAGTATTGCCTTCGTGAGGGGGACGGCGGAAAAACTGTTTTTT. This gives the protein CASSIAFVRGTAEKLFF.

This chain uses TRBV12-3 or TRBV12-4 with TRBJ1-2, with 7 bases identical to TRBD1. V dropped 8 bases and J dropped 7; count of bases not matched to a gene: 7. The length of the CDR3 is 12 residues. CDR3 in amino acids: CASRRQGGGYTF. Written as DNA, the CDR3 is TGTGCCAGCCGACGACAGGGTGGTGGCTACACCTTC.

The chain links TRBV11-2 to TRBJ1-4; a weak D match, TRBD1 (5 bases). Germline V CDR1 and CDR2: SGHAT, FQNNGV. The CDR3 totals 14 residues. V was clipped by 5 bases and J by 5 bases, with 12 bases between them. The CDR3 protein is CASSQGRGNEKLFF. The DNA of the CDR3 is TGTGCCAGCAGCCAAGGGCGGGGCAATGAAAAACTGTTTTTT.

The gene calls are TRBV9 and TRBJ2-6, with TRBD2 matching over 11 bases. Germline V gives CDR1 SGDLS, CDR2 YYNGEE. V lost 0 bases to trimming and J lost 2 bases; unmatched junction nucleotides: 7. This CDR3 comprises 19 residues. The CDR3 DNA reads as TGTGCCAGCAGCGTAGGGCCTAGCGGGAGGAATGCTGGGGCCAACGTCCTGACTTTC. As protein: CASSVGPSGRNAGANVLTF.

The chain uses TRBV6-1 and TRBJ1-2; D is uncertain. The CDR3 consists of 17 residues. The V gene's germline CDR1 is MNHNS and CDR2 SASEGT. Trimming shortened V by 4 bases and J by 1 base, and 19 bases separated the two germline ends. The CDR3 spells CASSAKLGRAFNYGYTF. DNA for the CDR3: TGTGCCAGCAGTGCGAAGTTGGGGAGGGCTTTTAACTATGGCTACACCTTC.

This chain links TRBV4-2 with TRBJ2-7; maybe TRBD1 (5 bases). The CDR3 consists of 15 residues. V lost 1 base, J lost 3 bases, and 13 bases lay in between. The germline gives CDR1 LGHNA, CDR2 YNFKEQ. The CDR3 DNA reads as TGTGCCAGCAGCCAAGCGGCGACAGAGGACTACGAGCAGTACTTC. Translating gives CASSQAATEDYEQYF.

The chain carries TRBV9 and TRBJ1-5, with D perhaps matching TRBD1 (6 bases). V lost 1 base and J lost 0, with 17 bases in between. Germline V lookup: CDR1 SGDLS, CDR2 YYNGEE. The CDR3 is 18 residues long. The DNA of the CDR3 is TGTGCCAGCAGCGTATTCAGCCGGGACACCGCTAGCAATCAGCCCCAGCATTTT. Protein sequence: CASSVFSRDTASNQPQHF.

The chain links TRBV7-2 to TRBJ2-2; 8 bases match TRBD2. Trimming took 4 bases from V and 5 from J; bases not matched to a gene: 6. The CDR3 length is 15 residues. Germline CDR1 reads SGHTA; CDR2 reads FQGNSA. For the CDR3, the DNA is TGTGCCAGCAGCTCCCGGGGGGGCACGACCGGGGAGCTGTTTTTT. Encoded protein: CASSSRGGTTGELFF.